This passage covers 25 T cell receptor beta chains from one sample sequenced in a study of CXCR3-negative and CXCR3-positive naive CD8 T cells. Study-level points and caveats: CXCR3-expressing naive cells carried TRB CDR3s more hydrophobic than those of CXCR3-negative naive cells.

Libraries of TRB cDNA were made by 5' RACE and carried UMIs. TCRdb re-called the 5' RACE reads and gives one entry per CDR3 protein, without DNA. The specimen's table records tens of thousands of distinct CDR3 sequences. Their antigens are not known. The sample was naive CXCR3+ CD8+ T cells from blood. Subset denoted: CD45RO-CCR7+CD27+CD95- naive CD8+ T cells expressing CXCR3 (TNR3+). Every receptor here comes from a human donor in good health. Some clones in this sample may be carry-over from other donors' samples.

CDR3 in amino acids: CTSSPLGWCGELFF. This rearrangement joins TRBV1 to TRBJ2-2; the D call from TCRdb, TRBD2, cannot be confirmed without DNA. TRBV1 is termed a pseudogene. This CDR3 region has 14 residues.

The chain joins TRBV20-1 to TRBJ1-1; TCRdb outputs TRBD1, but without DNA this stays unchecked. The CDR3 length is 15 residues. Looked up from germline, CDR1 is DFQATT and CDR2 is SNEGSKA (reference sequence). CDR3 residues: CSAGYSQGVDTEAFF.

The V and J genes are TRBV7-7 and TRBJ2-5; checking the TCRdb D call of TRBD2 is not possible without DNA. This CDR3 has 14 amino acids. Germline V gene lookup returns CDR1 SSHAT and CDR2 FNYEAQ (reference sequence). The CDR3 spells CARGLAGGEETQYF.

V usage is TRBV27 and J usage is TRBJ2-3; TCRdb proposes TRBD1, but this gene call is untestable without DNA. The CDR3 length is 14 residues. Germline V gene lookup returns CDR1 MNHEY and CDR2 SMNVEV (reference sequence). This chain's CDR3 is CASSAGQTGAPQYF.

The rearrangement links TRBV9 to TRBJ2-7; the TCRdb D gene call, TRBD2, has no DNA to confirm it. Germline CDR1 reads SGDLS; CDR2 reads YYNGEE. CDR3 length equals 15 residues. Here the CDR3 reads CASSSGLAPSDEQYF.

The chain uses TRBV28 and TRBJ2-7; there is no DNA to check the TCRdb D call of TRBD2. CDR1 is MDHEN, CDR2 SYDVKM, per germline. There are 13 residues in the CDR3. CDR3 protein: CASMASGAYEQYF.

This chain uses TRBV15 with TRBJ2-7; TCRdb's D call of TRBD1 is untestable without DNA. The CDR3 extends over 17 amino acids. Germline V gives CDR1 LNHNV, CDR2 YYDKDF (reference sequence). Here the CDR3 reads CATSGDSLQGSLLEQYF.

V is TRBV28 and J is TRBJ1-5; TCRdb selects TRBD1, and the lack of DNA leaves this call unchecked. The CDR3 contains 16 residues. Germline assignment: CDR1 MDHEN and CDR2 SYDVKM. This chain's CDR3 is CASSLGQAAHNQPQHF.

The chain joins TRBV5-1 to TRBJ2-7; TCRdb gives TRBD1 as the D gene, but with no DNA this cannot be confirmed. Germline V lookup: CDR1 SGHRS, CDR2 YFSETQ. This CDR3 spans 15 amino acids. Here the CDR3 reads CASSLEFGMMGEQYF.

The chain has TRBV29-1 and TRBJ2-1; as DNA is missing, the TRBD2 call by TCRdb cannot be tested. Per the germline V gene, CDR1 is SQVTM and CDR2 is ANQGSEA. This CDR3 region has 12 residues. CDR3 in amino acids: CSVGGLSNEQFF.

The chain employs TRBV7-7 and TRBJ2-2; TCRdb indicates TRBD2, and absent DNA this call remains unverified. The germline CDR1 and CDR2 sequences are SSHAT and FNYEAQ (reference sequence). The CDR3 contains 14 residues. The CDR3 reads CASSSGTSAGELFF.

V is TRBV29-1 and J is TRBJ2-7. This CDR3 is built from 12 residues. CDR1 is SQVTM and CDR2 is ANQGSEA in the germline V gene. The CDR3 sequence is CSVGVRDYEQYF.

The chain employs TRBV3-1 and TRBJ2-5; the TRBD1 assignment by TCRdb is unverifiable without DNA. Germline-derived CDR1 and CDR2 are LGHDT and YNNKEL (reference sequence). This CDR3 has 15 amino acids. Here the CDR3 reads CASSPDGTGRETQYF.

This chain uses TRBV28 with TRBJ1-1. The CDR3 has 15 residues. Germline CDR1 is MDHEN and CDR2 is SYDVKM. CDR3 loop: CASSLLWGPNTEAFF.

The chain joins TRBV7-9 to TRBJ2-1; lacking DNA, the TRBD1 call made by TCRdb goes unchecked. This CDR3 is 14 amino acids long. Germline V gene lookup returns CDR1 SEHNR and CDR2 FQNEAQ (reference sequence). This CDR3 is CASSLAPGSDEQFF.

V usage is TRBV20-1 and J usage is TRBJ2-5; TCRdb lists TRBD1, though no DNA is available to test this call. Germline V gene lookup returns CDR1 DFQATT and CDR2 SNEGSKA (reference sequence). CDR3 length: 14 amino acids. CDR3 sequence: CSANRDGDQGTQYF.

The chain carries TRBV14 and TRBJ1-2; TCRdb designates TRBD1, a call that cannot be tested without DNA. The CDR3 consists of 11 residues. The germline CDR1 and CDR2 sequences are SGHDN and FVKESK. The CDR3 sequence: CASSQGGAHTF.

The chain links TRBV7-9 to TRBJ1-5. CDR3 length: 15 residues. CDR1 and CDR2 (germline): SEHNR, FQNEAQ (reference sequence). The CDR3 protein is CASSLGPTSNQPQHF.

The rearrangement uses TRBV7-3 and TRBJ2-1; TCRdb's D call, TRBD1, is unchecked because there is no DNA. The CDR3 spans 15 residues. The germline gives CDR1 SGHTA, CDR2 FQGTGA. CDR3 region: CASSLYRDPFNEQFF.

The rearrangement links TRBV11-3 to TRBJ2-5; TCRdb's D call of TRBD2 is untestable without DNA. CDR1 is SGHNT, CDR2 YENEEA, per germline. The CDR3 is made up of 16 amino acids. The chain's CDR3 is CASSLGDSSGAATQYF.

The rearrangement uses TRBV28 and TRBJ1-5. The CDR3 spans 14 residues. From germline, CDR1 is MDHEN and CDR2 SYDVKM. The CDR3 sequence is CASSFHGRNQPQHF.

This sequence joins TRBV12-3 or TRBV12-4 and TRBJ2-2; as DNA is missing, the TRBD2 call by TCRdb cannot be tested. The CDR3 spans 15 residues. The chain's CDR3 is CASNSPMEVTGELFF.

CDR3 in amino acids: CASVDLEGGGPAGTQYF. The chain uses TRBV28 and TRBJ2-5; with no DNA, the TCRdb D assignment of TRBD2 cannot be verified. From germline, CDR1 is MDHEN and CDR2 SYDVKM. The CDR3 contains 17 residues. Drawing the rest from reference TRBV28 and TRBJ2-5, the complete variable domain is DVKVTQSSRYLVKRTGEKVFLECVQDMDHENMFWYRQDPGLGLRLIYFSYDVKMKEKGDIPEGYSVSREKKERFSLILESASTNQTSMYLCASVDLEGGGPAGTQYFGPGTRLLVL.

The rearrangement joins TRBV13 to TRBJ1-1; TCRdb's D call, TRBD1, is unchecked because there is no DNA. CDR3 length: 15 residues. CDR1 PRHDT and CDR2 FYEKMQ come from the germline V gene (reference sequence). The chain's CDR3 is CASKEQGSGDTEAFF. Based on the CDR3 plus reference TRBV13 and TRBJ1-1, the full variable domain is AAGVIQSPRHLIKEKRETATLKCYPIPRHDTVYWYQQGPGQDPQFLISFYEKMQSDKGSIPDRFSAQQFSDYHSELNMSSLELGDSALYFCASKEQGSGDTEAFFGQGTRLTVV.

The chain carries TRBV28 and TRBJ2-7; the TCRdb D gene call, TRBD2, has no DNA to confirm it. Germline assignment: CDR1 MDHEN and CDR2 SYDVKM. The CDR3 spans 15 residues. The CDR3 loop reads CASSFAETIQDEQYF. Full variable domain (missing parts from reference TRBV28 and TRBJ2-7): DVKVTQSSRYLVKRTGEKVFLECVQDMDHENMFWYRQDPGLGLRLIYFSYDVKMKEKGDIPEGYSVSREKKERFSLILESASTNQTSMYLCASSFAETIQDEQYFGPGTRLTVT.